This T cell receptor (beta chain) was identified in a study of blood T cells in healthy people across ages. The study's findings and limits: Both naive CD4+ cell counts and diversity were greater in long-lived donors than in aged donors. Measured against age, TCR beta diversity per million T cells decreased in a roughly linear manner.

This clonotype appeared once. Its antigen is unidentified. For the second PCR, which ran for about 7 to 11 cycles, a sample-barcoded 5' primer and a J-beta primer mix were used. All cDNA molecules were each tagged by a template-switch adaptor with 12 random nucleotides. Each single sample gave us at least 2.5 million CDR3-containing paired-end reads. TCRdb itself ran the 5' RACE reads through MiXCR, one entry per CDR3 protein. In the table there are some 1.4 million distinct CDR3 sequences, 42% of which are singletons. The CDR3 length is 15 residues. Germline CDR1 and CDR2: SGDLS and YYNGEE. Losses at the gene ends were 7 bases for V and 1 base for J; bases not matched to a gene: 6.

Sequenced material: blood. J is TRBJ2-3 and V is TRBV9; 10 nucleotides match TRBD1. The receptor was isolated from a woman under 30 in good health. CDR3 protein: CASGTGTGGTDTQYF. The CDR3 nucleotides are TGTGCCAGCGGTACCGGGACAGGGGGCACAGATACGCAGTATTTT.